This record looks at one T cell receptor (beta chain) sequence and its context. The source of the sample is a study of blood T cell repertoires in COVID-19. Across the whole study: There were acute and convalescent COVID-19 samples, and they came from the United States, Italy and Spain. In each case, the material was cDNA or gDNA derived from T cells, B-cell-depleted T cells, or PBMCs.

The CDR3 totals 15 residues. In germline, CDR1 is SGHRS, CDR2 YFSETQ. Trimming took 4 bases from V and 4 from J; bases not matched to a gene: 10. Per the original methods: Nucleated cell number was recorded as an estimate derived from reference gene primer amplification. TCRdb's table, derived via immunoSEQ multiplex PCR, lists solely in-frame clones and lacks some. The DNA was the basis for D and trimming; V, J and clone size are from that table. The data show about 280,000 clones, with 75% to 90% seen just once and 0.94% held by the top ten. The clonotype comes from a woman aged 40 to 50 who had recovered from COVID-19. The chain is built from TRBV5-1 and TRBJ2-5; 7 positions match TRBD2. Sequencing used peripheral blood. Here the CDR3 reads CASSISGTGGETQYF. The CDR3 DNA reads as TGCGCCAGCAGCATAAGCGGGACGGGGGGAGAGACCCAGTACTTC.